This T cell receptor beta chain was recovered during a study of blood T cell repertoires in COVID-19. Unmatched junction bases numbered 18, after V lost 7 bases and J lost 2 bases. CDR3 length: 19 amino acids. The germline V gene has CDR1 LGHDT and CDR2 YNNKEL (reference sequence). Some clones are missing from TCRdb's copy, which holds only in-frame ones; the method was immunoSEQ multiplex PCR. Among some 500,000 clones listed, approximately 88% were seen once. The chain joins TRBV3-1 (or the pseudogene TRBV3-2) to TRBJ2-5, with 11 bases fitting TRBD2. This TCR derives from a woman aged 50 to 60 with COVID-19, enrolled during active disease. The specimen was peripheral blood. The CDR3 DNA sequence: TGTGCCAGCACCCACCTCAGGGCTAGCGGGGGGCCTAGACAAGAGACCCAGTACTTC. Protein: CASTHLRASGGPRQETQYF.